This TCR beta chain is from a study of Tregs in tolerant kidney transplant recipients. Study-wide points: Findings come from small patient numbers and require larger validation. Biological reproducibility was not directly addressed in this study.

On this clone itself: Its specificity is not known.

Sequencing used immunoSEQ multiplex PCR; TCRdb keeps in-frame clones, though not all of them. This table has under 300,000 clones, 84% appearing once. Thawed PBMCs were FACS-sorted into unstimulated CD4+CD25+CD127- regulatory T cells, CD4+CD25- non-regulatory cells, CD4 and CD8 cells. The CDR3 covers 13 residues. Germline CDR1 SQVTM, CDR2 ANQGSEA. V was clipped by 6 bases and J by 5 bases, with 16 bases between them. The sample was CD4+ T cells from blood. The receptor comes from a human donor in good health. The rearrangement uses TRBV29-1 and TRBJ2-5; D possibly uses TRBD1 or TRBD2 (5 bases each). CDR3 loop: CSVGTGKWETQYF. The DNA of the CDR3 is TGCAGCGTCGGGACGGGGAAATGGGAGACCCAGTACTTC.